Each of the 26 T cell receptor beta chains below was sequenced from the same sample in a study of blood T cell repertoires in COVID-19. Measured with immunoSEQ multiplex PCR; TCRdb has only the in-frame clones, and not every one. The sample has 250,000 or so clones, about 89% seen once. The source material was PBMCs or T cells enriched from blood (not recorded which). The source of these receptors is a woman under 30 who had recovered from COVID-19.

At least ten counts were recorded for this clone. The chain carries TRBV19 and TRBJ1-5; the match to TRBD1 covers 7 bases. CDR1 and CDR2 from the germline V gene are LNHDA and SQIVND (reference sequence). V shed 5 bases, J shed 0 bases, and the junction held 7 bases outside the gene matches. This CDR3 has 16 amino acids. The CDR3 loop is CASSLNRGYSNQPQHF. The DNA of the CDR3 is TGTGCCAGTAGTTTAAACAGGGGTTATAGCAATCAGCCCCAGCATTTT.

The rearrangement links TRBV15 to TRBJ2-1; TRBD2 aligns across 8 bases. The CDR3 has 13 residues. Germline V lookup: CDR1 LNHNV, CDR2 YYDKDF (reference sequence). The trim removed 5 bases at V and 9 bases at J, leaving 6 bases unmatched. The CDR3: CATSDGRVTEQFF. The CDR3 DNA reads TGTGCCACCAGCGACGGGAGGGTTACTGAGCAGTTCTTC.

The rearrangement joins TRBV30 to TRBJ1-5, with 8 bases that match TRBD1. Trimming removed 2 bases from V and 5 bases from J; junction bases left unmatched: 5. The germline gives CDR1 GTSNPN, CDR2 SVGIG (reference sequence). The CDR3 has 14 amino acids. The CDR3 reads CAWSLGQVDQPQHF. CDR3 nucleotides: TGTGCCTGGAGTCTGGGACAGGTCGATCAGCCCCAGCATTTT.

The chain links TRBV18 to TRBJ1-2; D call uncertain. Germline assignment: CDR1 KGHSH and CDR2 LQKENI. The CDR3 is made up of 18 amino acids. Trimming pared 3 bases from V and 3 bases from J, leaving 23 bases between. The CDR3 sequence: CASSPPRSASPQDYGYTF. The CDR3 DNA sequence: TGTGCCAGCTCACCCCCTCGGTCGGCCTCCCCCCAGGACTATGGCTACACCTTC. Drawing the rest from reference TRBV18 and TRBJ1-2, the complete variable domain is NAGVMQNPRHLVRRRGQEARLRCSPMKGHSHVYWYRQLPEEGLKFMVYLQKENIIDESGMPKERFSAEFPKEGPSILRIQQVVRGDSAAYFCASSPPRSASPQDYGYTFGSGTRLTVV.

CDR3 loop: CASSLEGQNTGELFF. CDR3 DNA: TGTGCCAGCAGCTTAGAGGGACAGAACACCGGGGAGCTGTTTTTT. V usage is TRBV7-6 and J usage is TRBJ2-2; TRBD1 is a possible D gene (6 bases). CDR1 and CDR2 (germline): SGHVS, FNYEAQ. The CDR3 is 15 residues long. Trimming shortened V by 1 base and J by 1 base, and 7 bases separated the two germline ends.

This rearrangement joins TRBV30 to TRBJ1-1; D may be TRBD1 (5 bases). The CDR3 runs 14 residues. Trimming cost V 0 bases and J 0 bases, with 8 bases left between them. The germline gives CDR1 GTSNPN, CDR2 SVGIG (reference sequence). The CDR3 sequence is CAWSVGHLNTEAFF. Written as DNA, the CDR3 is TGTGCCTGGAGTGTTGGACATTTGAACACTGAAGCTTTCTTT.

J is TRBJ1-4 and V is TRBV30; 7 bases agree with TRBD1. Unmatched junction bases numbered 12, after V lost 7 bases and J lost 7 bases. This CDR3 contains 14 residues. Germline V gives CDR1 GTSNPN, CDR2 SVGIG (reference sequence). The CDR3 DNA sequence: TGTGCCTCCTCCCACAGGGGATTTCTTGAAAAACTGTTTTTT. It encodes CASSHRGFLEKLFF.

This chain uses TRBV19 with TRBJ2-3, with TRBD1 matching over 10 bases. The germline V gene encodes CDR1 LNHDA and CDR2 SQIVND (reference sequence). The V and J ends lost 3 bases and 5 bases, in that order; junction bases with no gene match: 8. The CDR3 contains 16 residues. The chain's CDR3 is CASSIPGQGIGDTQYF. The CDR3 coding sequence is TGTGCCAGTAGTATTCCGGGACAGGGGATCGGAGATACGCAGTATTTT.

This rearrangement joins TRBV3-1 (or the pseudogene TRBV3-2) to TRBJ2-7; TRBD1 aligns across 7 bases. The CDR3 sequence is 17 residues long. Germline loops: CDR1 LGHDT, CDR2 YNNKEL (reference sequence). Trimming took 3 bases from V and 6 from J; bases not matched to a gene: 17. The CDR3 spells CASSQAGTVLFPSEQYF. The CDR3 DNA reads TGTGCCAGCAGCCAGGCAGGGACAGTTCTTTTCCCATCCGAGCAGTACTTC.

This sequence joins TRBV10-2 and TRBJ1-2; no clear D. This CDR3 is built from 15 residues. From germline, CDR1 is WSHSY and CDR2 SAAADI. V was cut by 6 bases and J by 0 bases, with 14 bases left in between. The CDR3 protein is CASSPRRGSNYGYTF. As DNA, the CDR3 is TGCGCCAGCAGCCCTCGGAGAGGTTCTAACTATGGCTACACCTTC.

This clone occurred once. The chain combines TRBV27 with TRBJ1-4; 7 nucleotides align to TRBD1. Germline assignment: CDR1 MNHEY and CDR2 SMNVEV (reference sequence). This CDR3 contains 16 residues. The trim removed 8 bases at V and 1 base at J, leaving 10 bases unmatched. The chain's CDR3 is CASLPLGQRTNEKLFF. The CDR3 DNA follows: TGTGCCAGCCTCCCCCTGGGACAGCGAACTAATGAAAAACTGTTTTTT. The complete variable domain, with remaining parts taken from reference TRBV27 and TRBJ1-4, reads EAQVTQNPRYLITVTGKKLTVTCSQNMNHEYMSWYRQDPGLGLRQIYYSMNVEVTDKGDVPEGYKVSRKEKRNFPLILESPSPNQTSLYFCASLPLGQRTNEKLFFGSGTQLSVL.

J is TRBJ2-3 and V is TRBV24-1, with TRBD1 matching 7 bases. V lost 4 bases and J lost 4; bases outside the gene matches: 4. The CDR3 length is 14 residues. CDR1 KGHDR and CDR2 SFDVKD come from the germline V gene. The CDR3 region is CATSDWDRPDTQYF. The CDR3 region has the DNA TGTGCCACCAGTGACTGGGACAGACCAGATACGCAGTATTTT.

This sequence joins TRBV13 and TRBJ1-1, with D hard to call. Germline V gene lookup returns CDR1 PRHDT and CDR2 FYEKMQ (reference sequence). This CDR3 spans 15 amino acids. V was pared by 5 bases and J by 6 bases, with 19 bases between. In DNA, the CDR3 is TGTGCCAGCAGCATAAACCCAAAAGCTAACTCTGAAGCTTTCTTT. It encodes CASSINPKANSEAFF.

This clone was observed at least ten times. The rearrangement uses TRBV7-2 and TRBJ1-4; D gene ambiguous. Trimming removed 3 bases from V and 0 bases from J, with 8 bases in between. CDR3 size: 15 residues. From germline, CDR1 is SGHTA and CDR2 FQGNSA. CDR3 region: CASSFAGTTNEKLFF. DNA for the CDR3: TGTGCCAGCAGCTTCGCAGGAACAACTAATGAAAAACTGTTTTTT.

The chain has TRBV9 and TRBJ2-3, with 14 bases lining up with TRBD2. There are 19 residues in the CDR3. The germline gives CDR1 SGDLS, CDR2 YYNGEE. V dropped 2 bases and J dropped 6; count of bases not matched to a gene: 14. CDR3 sequence reads: CASSVNPGLAGAPPDTQYF. The CDR3, as DNA: TGTGCCAGCAGCGTCAATCCGGGACTAGCGGGAGCTCCCCCCGATACGCAGTATTTT.

The chain recombines TRBV28 with TRBJ1-5, with D possibly being TRBD1 (5 bases). Germline CDR1 is MDHEN and CDR2 is SYDVKM. The CDR3 is made up of 15 amino acids. With 5 bases removed from V and 3 bases from J, the gap between germline ends came to 14 bases. CDR3 sequence (DNA): TGTGCCAGCAGTATCTACAGGCGGAACAATCAGCCCCAGCATTTT. Protein sequence: CASSIYRRNNQPQHF.

The chain joins TRBV9 to TRBJ1-2, with a possible D match to TRBD1 (5 bases). This CDR3 spans 15 amino acids. Germline V gene lookup returns CDR1 SGDLS and CDR2 YYNGEE. V was cut by 4 bases and J by 1 base, with 14 bases left in between. The CDR3 spells CASSSSPGLNYGYTF. For the CDR3, the DNA is TGTGCCAGCAGCTCAAGCCCGGGACTTAACTATGGCTACACCTTC.

The chain couples TRBV5-6 to TRBJ1-2; tentative D call: TRBD1 (5 bases). The CDR3 has 15 residues. In germline, CDR1 is SGHDT, CDR2 YYEEEE. Between the trimmed V and J ends, which lost 1 base and 0 bases, there was a span of 10 bases. Written as DNA, the CDR3 is TGTGCCAGCAGCTTGTTGCAGGGCGCTAACTATGGCTACACCTTC. Its translation is CASSLLQGANYGYTF.

The chain uses TRBV30 and TRBJ1-3; TRBD1 is a possible D gene (5 bases). Trimming pared 4 bases from V and 2 bases from J, leaving 12 bases between. This CDR3 comprises 14 residues. Germline CDR1 reads GTSNPN; CDR2 reads SVGIG (reference sequence). The CDR3 protein is CAWKQGGAGNTIYF. CDR3 DNA: TGTGCCTGGAAGCAGGGAGGGGCTGGAAACACCATATATTTT.

The chain recombines TRBV7-9 with TRBJ1-1; D may be TRBD1 (6 bases). This CDR3 region has 12 residues. The germline V gene has CDR1 SEHNR and CDR2 FQNEAQ (reference sequence). Deletions cut 4 bases from V and 5 bases from J, with 8 bases between. CDR3 protein: CASSSQGTEAFF. In DNA, the CDR3 is TGTGCCAGCAGCTCACAGGGAACTGAAGCTTTCTTT.

The chain has TRBV5-6 and TRBJ2-5, with TRBD1 identical over 7 bases. Per the germline V gene, CDR1 is SGHDT and CDR2 is YYEEEE. The CDR3 extends over 14 amino acids. The V and J ends lost 5 bases and 5 bases, in that order; junction bases with no gene match: 9. The CDR3 bases are TGTGCCAGCAGAGAACGGGACAGCCGGGAGACCCAGTACTTC. This sequence encodes CASRERDSRETQYF.

This clone was observed a single time. The chain recombines TRBV30 with TRBJ2-2; D remains ambiguous. The CDR3 is made up of 12 amino acids. Trimming left V 0 bases short and J 5 bases short, with 4 bases between. Germline V gene lookup returns CDR1 GTSNPN and CDR2 SVGIG (reference sequence). The CDR3 region has the DNA TGTGCCTGGAGTGTACAAACCGGGGAGCTGTTTTTT. Translation gives CAWSVQTGELFF. Together with reference TRBV30 and TRBJ2-2, the CDR3 gives the full variable domain: SQTIHQWPATLVQPVGSPLSLECTVEGTSNPNLYWYRQAAGRGLQLLFYSVGIGQISSEVPQNLSASRPQDRQFILSSKKLLLSDSGFYLCAWSVQTGELFFGEGSRLTVL.

The chain carries TRBV19 and TRBJ1-1; 7 bases fit TRBD1. V gave up 5 bases and J gave up 6 bases; unmatched junction bases: 15. Germline CDR1 reads LNHDA; CDR2 reads SQIVND (reference sequence). The CDR3 has 16 amino acids. CDR3 loop: CASSPPGTVPSSEAFF. The CDR3 DNA reads as TGTGCCAGTAGTCCCCCCGGGACAGTCCCCTCCTCTGAAGCTTTCTTT.

The chain links TRBV5-1 to TRBJ1-6; no definite D call. Trimming cost V 0 bases and J 8 bases, with 15 bases left between them. The CDR3 covers 16 residues. Germline V gene lookup returns CDR1 SGHRS and CDR2 YFSETQ. As DNA, the CDR3 is TGCGCCAGCAGCTTGGACCCGGGTTCGGCAGATTCACCCCTCCACTTT. Amino acid sequence: CASSLDPGSADSPLHF.

The chain couples TRBV10-3 to TRBJ1-5, with D perhaps TRBD1 (5 bases). Trimming removed 3 bases from V and 2 bases from J, with 11 bases in between. This CDR3 comprises 15 residues. Germline V gene sequence: CDR1 ENHRY, CDR2 SYGVKD. DNA for the CDR3: TGTGCCATCAGTGAAGCAGGGTCGGGCAATCAGCCCCAGCATTTT. Its protein is CAISEAGSGNQPQHF.

The chain combines TRBV10-2 with TRBJ2-1; 8 nucleotides line up with TRBD2. V gave up 6 bases and J gave up 7 bases; unmatched junction bases: 11. Germline CDR1 WSHSY, CDR2 SAAADI. The CDR3 contains 15 residues. The CDR3 DNA sequence: TGCGCCAGCAGGGAGAAACGGACTAGCCAGAATGAGCAGTTCTTC. The encoded protein is CASREKRTSQNEQFF.